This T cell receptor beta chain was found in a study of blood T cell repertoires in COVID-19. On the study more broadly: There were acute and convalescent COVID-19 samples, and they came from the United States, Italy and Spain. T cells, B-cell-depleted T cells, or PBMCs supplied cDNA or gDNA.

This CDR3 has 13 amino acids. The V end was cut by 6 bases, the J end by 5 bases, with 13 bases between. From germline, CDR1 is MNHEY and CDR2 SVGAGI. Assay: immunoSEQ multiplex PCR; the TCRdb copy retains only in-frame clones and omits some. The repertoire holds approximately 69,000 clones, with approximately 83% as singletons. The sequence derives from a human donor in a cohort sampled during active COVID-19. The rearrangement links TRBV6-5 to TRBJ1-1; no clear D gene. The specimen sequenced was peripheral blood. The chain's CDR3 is CASSPTKSTEAFF. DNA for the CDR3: TGTGCCAGCAGCCCAACTAAGTCGACTGAAGCTTTCTTT.